Below, 6 T cell receptor beta chains from the same sample are listed, as sequenced in a study of CD8+ T cells in alopecia areata. Stated treatment: oral pan-JAK inhibitor, 5-10 mg twice daily. The sequencing template was cDNA reverse transcribed from extracted RNA. Using immunoSEQ multiplex PCR, the repertoire was profiled, and TCRdb retains in-frame clones only, with some absent. The sample includes 200,000 or so clones, 55% to 75% of them seen just once. The material sequenced was CD4+ T cells sorted from blood, taken at week 24, from a patient treated with tofacitinib. The receptor set was obtained from a human donor with alopecia areata.

The genes are TRBV29-1 and TRBJ1-5; TRBD1 matches at 10 bases. The ends lost 7 bases at V and 2 bases at J; junction bases unmatched: 11. The CDR3 is 16 amino acids. Germline V gives CDR1 SQVTM, CDR2 ANQGSEA. The CDR3 loop is CSASGTGEGGNQPQHF. The CDR3 DNA reads as TGCAGCGCCTCCGGGACAGGGGAAGGCGGCAATCAGCCCCAGCATTTT.

This chain connects TRBV30 to TRBJ1-2; perhaps TRBD1 as D (6 bases). Trimming removed 5 bases at V and 8 bases at J, with 15 bases between. The CDR3 covers 12 residues. Germline V gene lookup returns CDR1 GTSNPN and CDR2 SVGIG (reference sequence). The CDR3 DNA reads TGTGCCTGGGCTACAGGGATCGGCGGCTACACCTTC. This sequence encodes CAWATGIGGYTF.

The chain combines TRBV28 with TRBJ2-1; 11 nucleotides match TRBD1. The CDR3 spans 15 residues. Germline V lookup: CDR1 MDHEN, CDR2 SYDVKM. Trimming cost V 7 bases and J 10 bases; bases outside gene matches: 12. The chain's CDR3 is CASNRGDRGIGEQFF. DNA of the CDR3: TGTGCCAGCAACAGGGGGGACAGGGGGATAGGGGAGCAGTTCTTC.

The rearrangement joins TRBV30 to TRBJ2-7; a possible D gene is TRBD2 (6 bases). Germline V gives CDR1 GTSNPN, CDR2 SVGIG (reference sequence). The ends were cut back, 0 bases at V and 3 bases at J, with 18 bases in the middle. The CDR3 spans 16 residues. CDR3 amino acids: CAWSVSPRRGRYEQYF. CDR3 sequence (DNA): TGTGCCTGGAGTGTATCCCCCCGGCGGGGACGCTACGAGCAGTACTTC. Full variable domain (outside the CDR3, taken from reference TRBV30 and TRBJ2-7): SQTIHQWPATLVQPVGSPLSLECTVEGTSNPNLYWYRQAAGRGLQLLFYSVGIGQISSEVPQNLSASRPQDRQFILSSKKLLLSDSGFYLCAWSVSPRRGRYEQYFGPGTRLTVT.

The V and J genes are TRBV10-3 and TRBJ1-2, with 8 positions matching TRBD1. Germline V gene data show CDR1 as ENHRY and CDR2 as SYGVKD. The CDR3 runs 14 residues. V trimming: 6 bases; J trimming: 8 bases; junction bases outside the gene matches: 11. CDR3 DNA sequence: TGTGCCATCAGCCAAGTTGACAGGGGTGGAGGCTACACCTTC. Encoded protein: CAISQVDRGGGYTF.

The rearrangement links TRBV4-3 to TRBJ2-4, with D possibly TRBD1 on 6 matching bases. Germline CDR1 and CDR2: LGHNA and YSLEER. The V end was cut by 3 bases, the J end by 9 bases, with 15 bases between. The CDR3 runs to 14 residues. The CDR3 loop reads CASSQTGLLSIQYF. For the CDR3, the DNA is TGCGCCAGCAGCCAGACAGGCTTATTGAGCATTCAGTACTTC.